This T cell receptor (beta chain) was identified in a study of radiation and T cells in renal cell carcinoma. Germline V gene sequence: CDR1 ENHRY, CDR2 SYGVKD. The CDR3 covers 15 residues. Trimming cost V 8 bases and J 4 bases, with 18 bases left between them. Treatment: treatment-naive control, cytoreductive nephrectomy. Control tumors came from treatment-naive patients without prior radiation. Produced via immunoSEQ multiplex PCR; TCRdb's table is partial and in-frame only. The table records 14,000 to 15,000 clones, approximately 65% of them present only once. Study results and caveats: Tumor samples were small regions of around 1 g. Irradiated tumors had higher TCR clonality than control tumors. Compared with controls, irradiated tumors had more, larger dominant CDR3 motifs.

The sample holds a few counts of this clone. Its antigen is currently unknown. Here the sequenced sample was tumor tissue, taken from a patient whose treatment was nephrectomy without radiotherapy. The rearrangement links TRBV10-3 to TRBJ1-3; no reliable D call. This receptor was taken from a man aged 55 to 70 with renal cell carcinoma. The CDR3 sequence: CAIGFGEKEGNTIYF. The CDR3 DNA sequence: TGTGCCATCGGCTTTGGGGAGAAGGAAGGAAACACCATATATTTT.